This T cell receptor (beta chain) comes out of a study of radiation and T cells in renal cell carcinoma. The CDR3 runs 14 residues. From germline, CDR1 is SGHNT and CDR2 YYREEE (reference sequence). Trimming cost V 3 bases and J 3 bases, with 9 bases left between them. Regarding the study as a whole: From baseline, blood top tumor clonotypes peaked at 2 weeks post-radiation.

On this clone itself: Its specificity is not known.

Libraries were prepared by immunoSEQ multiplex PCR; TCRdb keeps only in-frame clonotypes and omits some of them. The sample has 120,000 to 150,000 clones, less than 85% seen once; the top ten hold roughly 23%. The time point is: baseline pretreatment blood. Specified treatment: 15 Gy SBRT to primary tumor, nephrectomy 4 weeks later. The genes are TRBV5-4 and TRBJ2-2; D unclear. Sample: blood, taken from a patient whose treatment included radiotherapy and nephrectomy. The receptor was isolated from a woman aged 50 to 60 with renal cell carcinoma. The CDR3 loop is CASSSNRYTGELFF. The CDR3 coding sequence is TGTGCCAGCAGCTCTAACCGCTACACCGGGGAGCTGTTTTTT.